This T cell receptor (beta chain) was recovered during a study of beta chain features in type 1 diabetes. CDR1 MDHEN and CDR2 SYDVKM come from the germline V gene. There are 12 residues in the CDR3. With 3 bases removed from V and 8 bases from J, the gap between germline ends came to 7 bases. Expressed TCRB transcripts got sequenced, as all isolated RNA was reverse transcribed. Profiling relied on immunoSEQ multiplex PCR, and the TCRdb table lists in-frame clones only, not all of them. The sample holds 850,000 to 900,000 clones, 15% to 20% seen once. Stem cell-like memory, regulatory, central memory and naive CD4+ cells were sorted via CD45RO/CCR7/CD25/CD127/CD95/CD27. The sample holds a few counts of this clone. Its antigen is not identified. The study, taken as a whole, reports: The study found that naive, central memory and Treg TCRB repertoires appeared more similar in patients than in healthy donors. Type 1 diabetes patients showed fewer insertions and more deletions at VDJ junctions.

The receptor was isolated from a woman younger than 35 in good health. The sequenced material came from naive CD4+ T cells from blood. The chain carries TRBV28 and TRBJ1-4; D gene uncertain. DNA for the CDR3: TGTGCCAGCAGTTTTCGAGGAGAAAAACTGTTTTTT. This sequence encodes CASSFRGEKLFF.